This T cell receptor (beta chain) was recorded in a study of graft-versus-host responses after intestinal transplantation. Looking at the study overall: Multivisceral, liver-intestinal, or isolated intestinal grafts were transplanted into recipients.

This CDR3 spans 13 amino acids. The V gene end was trimmed by 10 bases and the J gene end by 9 bases; junction bases not matched to a gene: 12. The germline V gene has CDR1 PRHDT and CDR2 FYEKMQ (reference sequence). TCRdb keeps only in-frame clones here, not all; method: immunoSEQ multiplex PCR. The top ten hold 15% to 20% of the sample, which has about 97,000 clones, 90% seen once. The sample was PBMCs, taken approximately 470 days after intestinal transplant. This receptor was obtained from a human patient who received an intestinal transplant, so some T cells may come from the graft donor. J is TRBJ2-5 and V is TRBV13, with TRBD2 identical over 9 bases. CDR3 DNA sequence: TGTGCCACCTCGCGCGGTAGCGGGGGTCCCCAGTACTTC. Translation: CATSRGSGGPQYF.